This TCR beta chain derives from a study of blood T cell repertoires in COVID-19. Study in general: COVID-19 samples collected from the United States, Italy and Spain covered acute and convalescent phases. The cDNA or gDNA used as material had been derived from T cells, B-cell-depleted T cells, or PBMCs.

This clone was detected only once. The CDR3 is made up of 14 amino acids. V lost 6 bases to trimming and J lost 5 bases; unmatched junction nucleotides: 3. Germline loops: CDR1 ENHRY, CDR2 SYGVKD. Study processing details: Amplified reference gene primers provided the basis for estimating nucleated cell counts. The assay was immunoSEQ multiplex PCR, and TCRdb's table has in-frame clones only and misses some. V, J and clone size reflect that table, while D and trimming were determined from the DNA. The table has about 25,000 clones, around 86% seen once. The chain has TRBV10-3 and TRBJ2-1; 11 positions match TRBD2. Sample: peripheral blood. The clonotype was recovered from a man between 65 and 79 years old with acute or convalescent COVID-19. CDR3 nucleotides: TGTGCCATCAGGGTGACTAGCGGGGACAATGAGCAGTTCTTC. Amino acids: CAIRVTSGDNEQFF.